These 28 T cell receptor beta chains share one sample of origin, sequenced in a study of cytomegalovirus exposure and HLA in healthy donors. PCR involved 60 Vbeta and 13 Jbeta primers. Method: immunoSEQ multiplex PCR; TCRdb's copy keeps in-frame clones and lacks some. Here the sample spans approximately 170,000 clones, approximately 80% being singletons. The sample comprised PBMCs. These receptors were collected from a woman aged 40 to 50 in good health and CMV-seropositive.

The chain is built from TRBV9 and TRBJ1-6; tentative D call: TRBD1 (6 bases). CDR1 and CDR2 (germline): SGDLS, YYNGEE. Trimming removed 1 base from V and 10 bases from J, with 12 bases in between. The CDR3 is 14 amino acids. CDR3 coding DNA: TGTGCCAGCAGCGTATCAGGGGTCTCCTCACCCCTCCACTTT. Its protein product is CASSVSGVSSPLHF. The whole variable domain, filled in from reference TRBV9 and TRBJ1-6, reads DSGVTQTPKHLITATGQRVTLRCSPRSGDLSVYWYQQSLDQGLQFLIQYYNGEERAKGNILERFSAQQFPDLHSELNLSSLELGDSALYFCASSVSGVSSPLHFGNGTRLTVT.

This clone was seen a handful of times. V is TRBV19 and J is TRBJ1-5, with TRBD1 matching 7 bases. Germline CDR1 and CDR2: LNHDA and SQIVND (reference sequence). V gave up 7 bases and J gave up 6 bases; unmatched junction bases: 12. CDR3 length: 15 amino acids. The CDR3 coding sequence is TGTGCCAGTACTTTGGGACAGACGAGGGGTCAGCCCCAGCATTTT. This codes for CASTLGQTRGQPQHF.

There are a few counts of this clone. The chain is built from TRBV30 and TRBJ2-3, with a tentative D call TRBD2 (5 bases). V was clipped by 4 bases and J by 5 bases, with 10 bases between them. The germline CDR1 and CDR2 sequences are GTSNPN and SVGIG (reference sequence). This CDR3 comprises 12 residues. The CDR3 reads CAWKLAGDTQYF. The CDR3 nucleotides read TGTGCCTGGAAGCTAGCCGGAGATACGCAGTATTTT.

The chain combines TRBV9 with TRBJ2-3; D call uncertain. Trimming removed 0 bases at V and 4 bases at J, with 6 bases between. The length of the CDR3 is 13 residues. Germline V gene sequence: CDR1 SGDLS, CDR2 YYNGEE. This CDR3 reads CASSVGLADTQYF. The CDR3 DNA sequence: TGTGCCAGCAGCGTAGGCTTAGCAGATACGCAGTATTTT.

The chain employs TRBV29-1 and TRBJ1-4; possibly TRBD1 for D (5 bases). Germline-derived CDR1 and CDR2 are SQVTM and ANQGSEA. CDR3 size: 14 residues. Trimming removed 2 bases from V and 8 bases from J, with 15 bases in between. DNA for the CDR3: TGCAGCGTTGAATCAGGGTTCGGGGGAGAAAAACTGTTTTTT. Its protein is CSVESGFGGEKLFF. The variable domain in full, with the rest retrieved from reference TRBV29-1 and TRBJ1-4, is SAVISQKPSRDICQRGTSLTIQCQVDSQVTMMFWYRQQPGQSLTLIATANQGSEATYESGFVIDKFPISRPNLTFSTLTVSNMSPEDSSIYLCSVESGFGGEKLFFGSGTQLSVL.

The rearrangement links TRBV11-3 to TRBJ1-1, with 9 bases fitting TRBD1. V trimming: 4 bases; J trimming: 3 bases; junction bases outside the gene matches: 3. The CDR3 extends over 14 amino acids. The germline gives CDR1 SGHNT, CDR2 YENEEA. CDR3 nucleotide sequence: TGTGCCAGCAGCTCCAGGACAGGGGACACTGAAGCTTTCTTT. Translation gives CASSSRTGDTEAFF.

The chain employs TRBV5-4 and TRBJ1-1, with a tentative D call TRBD1 (5 bases). In germline, CDR1 is SGHNT, CDR2 YYREEE (reference sequence). The CDR3 is made up of 14 amino acids. V lost 4 bases and J lost 5, with 15 bases in between. The CDR3 sequence: CASSLTGGRTEAFF. CDR3 bases: TGTGCCAGCAGCCTTACGGGGGGGAGGACTGAAGCTTTCTTT.

This clone is a singleton in its sample. The chain uses TRBV30 and TRBJ2-7; the match to TRBD1 covers 8 bases. The CDR3 extends over 14 amino acids. V dropped 2 bases and J dropped 6; count of bases not matched to a gene: 9. The germline CDR1 and CDR2 sequences are GTSNPN and SVGIG (reference sequence). The CDR3 spells CAWSPWTGKGEQYF. In DNA, the CDR3 is TGTGCCTGGAGTCCATGGACAGGGAAGGGCGAGCAGTACTTC.

This clone was observed a single time. The chain is built from TRBV7-9 and TRBJ2-5; TRBD1 matches at 7 bases. The CDR3 is 14 amino acids. The germline V gene encodes CDR1 SEHNR and CDR2 FQNEAQ (reference sequence). V lost 4 bases, J lost 7 bases, and 9 bases stayed unmatched. CDR3 protein: CASSSTGARGTQYF. The CDR3 DNA reads TGTGCCAGCAGCTCTACAGGGGCCAGAGGGACCCAGTACTTC.

The chain is built from TRBV6-5 and TRBJ2-2; 12 bases map to TRBD1. The germline gives CDR1 MNHEY, CDR2 SVGAGI. The ends lost 0 bases at V and 10 bases at J; junction bases unmatched: 6. The length of the CDR3 is 16 residues. The chain's CDR3 is CASSYSGTGGFKELFF. CDR3 nucleotides: TGTGCCAGCAGTTACTCCGGGACAGGGGGCTTTAAGGAGCTGTTTTTT.

The CDR3 loop reads CASSQQGVSDTEAFF. CDR3 DNA sequence: TGTGCCAGCAGTCAGCAGGGCGTGTCGGACACTGAAGCTTTCTTT. This rearrangement joins TRBV27 to TRBJ1-1; D is possibly TRBD1 (5 bases). V lost 5 bases to trimming and J lost 3 bases, with 16 bases between them. The CDR3 sequence is 15 residues long. Germline V CDR1 and CDR2: MNHEY, SMNVEV (reference sequence).

The chain joins TRBV9 to TRBJ2-6, with D perhaps TRBD2 (6 bases). CDR1 is SGDLS, CDR2 YYNGEE, per germline. Trimming took off 3 bases at V and 2 bases at J, with 12 bases between the two ends. The CDR3 sequence is 16 residues long. The DNA of the CDR3 is TGTGCCAGCAGCGATTTGGAGGGCGCTGGGGCCAACGTCCTGACTTTC. Its protein product is CASSDLEGAGANVLTF. The whole variable domain, filled in from reference TRBV9 and TRBJ2-6, reads DSGVTQTPKHLITATGQRVTLRCSPRSGDLSVYWYQQSLDQGLQFLIQYYNGEERAKGNILERFSAQQFPDLHSELNLSSLELGDSALYFCASSDLEGAGANVLTFGAGSRLTVL.

This chain uses TRBV5-1 with TRBJ1-2, with D possibly TRBD1 on 6 matching bases. Germline assignment: CDR1 SGHRS and CDR2 YFSETQ. The CDR3 is made up of 14 amino acids. V was shortened by 6 bases and J by 0 bases, with 12 bases between the two germline ends. CDR3 sequence (DNA): TGCGCCAGCAAAGGACAGCCTGCTAACTATGGCTACACCTTC. This translates into CASKGQPANYGYTF.

The chain has TRBV4-3 and TRBJ1-4, with 9 bases aligning to TRBD1. The ends lost 1 base at V and 3 bases at J; junction bases unmatched: 3. The CDR3 length is 16 residues. CDR1 and CDR2 (germline): LGHNA, YSLEER. The CDR3 protein is CASSQGTGVANEKLFF. The CDR3 DNA is TGCGCCAGCAGCCAAGGGACAGGGGTGGCTAATGAAAAACTGTTTTTT.

The chain links TRBV10-3 to TRBJ2-2; 8 positions match TRBD1. This CDR3 spans 18 amino acids. V was clipped by 6 bases and J by 2 bases; unmatched bases: 14. CDR1 is ENHRY and CDR2 is SYGVKD in the germline V gene. The CDR3: CAISNWGFGQGNTGELFF. The DNA for the CDR3 is TGTGCCATCAGCAATTGGGGGTTCGGACAGGGAAACACCGGGGAGCTGTTTTTT.

The chain has TRBV29-1 and TRBJ2-5, with TRBD1 matching 10 bases. Trimming removed 7 bases from V and 5 bases from J; junction bases left unmatched: 7. The CDR3 has 13 residues. From germline, CDR1 is SQVTM and CDR2 ANQGSEA. CDR3 loop: CSAGSGQGETQYF. In DNA form, the CDR3 reads TGCAGCGCTGGCTCGGGACAGGGGGAGACCCAGTACTTC.

This chain joins TRBV14 and TRBJ2-7; maybe TRBD1 (5 bases). CDR3 length: 11 amino acids. The germline gives CDR1 SGHDN, CDR2 FVKESK. Trimming shortened V by 1 base and J by 9 bases, and 7 bases separated the two germline ends. CDR3 nucleotides: TGTGCCAGCAGCCAAGTAGGGGTGCAGTACTTC. Protein product: CASSQVGVQYF. The variable domain in full, with the rest retrieved from reference TRBV14 and TRBJ2-7, is EAGVTQFPSHSVIEKGQTVTLRCDPISGHDNLYWYRRVMGKEIKFLLHFVKESKQDESGMPNNRFLAERTGGTYSTLKVQPAELEDSGVYFCASSQVGVQYFGPGTRLTVT.

The gene calls are TRBV6-5 and TRBJ1-1; 10 bases are a match to TRBD1. CDR1 and CDR2 (germline): MNHEY, SVGAGI. The CDR3 extends over 14 amino acids. J was trimmed by 7 bases and V by 4 bases; bases with no gene match: 6. CDR3 bases: TGTGCCAGCAGTTCTATAGACAGGGGGCGTGAAGCTTTCTTT. Protein sequence: CASSSIDRGREAFF.

The rearrangement uses TRBV2 and TRBJ1-1; the D gene is possibly TRBD1 (6 bases). Trimming took 3 bases from V and 2 from J, leaving 13 bases between them. The CDR3 runs 15 residues. Germline V gene lookup returns CDR1 SNHLY and CDR2 FYNNEI. CDR3 bases: TGTGCCAGCAGTGATAAGGGACAATCCAACACTGAAGCTTTCTTT. Protein sequence: CASSDKGQSNTEAFF.

This clone was counted a few times. This sequence joins TRBV5-1 and TRBJ2-2; no clear D. CDR3 length: 15 amino acids. The V gene's germline CDR1 is SGHRS and CDR2 YFSETQ. Trimming left V 0 bases short and J 6 bases short, with 12 bases between. CDR3 bases: TGCGCCAGCAGCTTGGTCAACGGTTTGTCCGGGGAGCTGTTTTTT. Translation: CASSLVNGLSGELFF.

This rearrangement joins TRBV6-5 to TRBJ1-2; D unresolved. The CDR3 totals 14 residues. Germline V lookup: CDR1 MNHEY, CDR2 SVGAGI. With 5 bases removed from V and 9 bases from J, the gap between germline ends came to 19 bases. The CDR3 DNA reads TGTGCCAGCAGTGATGACATAGCGGTGTGGCGCTACACCTTC. Protein: CASSDDIAVWRYTF.

V usage is TRBV18 and J usage is TRBJ2-2; possibly TRBD1 for D (6 bases). The CDR3 spans 14 residues. Germline V CDR1 and CDR2: KGHSH, LQKENI. V was trimmed by 3 bases and J by 6 bases, leaving 11 bases between them. CDR3: CASSPTRTAGELFF. CDR3 DNA: TGTGCCAGCTCACCTACACGGACAGCCGGGGAGCTGTTTTTT.

In this sample, this clone turned up once. The gene calls are TRBV19 and TRBJ2-7; a possible D gene is TRBD1 (5 bases). The CDR3 length is 14 residues. Germline V gene sequence: CDR1 LNHDA, CDR2 SQIVND (reference sequence). The V and J ends lost 5 bases and 2 bases respectively, with 13 bases between them. The CDR3 DNA reads as TGTGCCAGTAGTGTCCCCGACAGACCCTACGAGCAGTACTTC. It specifies CASSVPDRPYEQYF.

The J gene is TRBJ2-5, the V gene TRBV28, with a possible D match to TRBD2 (7 bases). Per germline, CDR1 MDHEN and CDR2 SYDVKM. Trimming left V 6 bases short and J 5 bases short, with 19 bases between. This CDR3 is built from 15 residues. CDR3 nucleotide sequence: TGTGCCAGCAGGGTGGTGGGGGGGCTTAGGGAGACCCAGTACTTC. Protein sequence: CASRVVGGLRETQYF.

This clone was picked up a small number of times. The chain employs TRBV6-1 and TRBJ2-7, with 10 bases that match TRBD1. V lost 3 bases, J lost 4 bases, and 9 bases stayed unmatched. CDR1 is MNHNS and CDR2 is SASEGT in the germline V gene. The CDR3 consists of 16 residues. The chain's CDR3 is CASSDPAGQGTYEQYF. CDR3 coding DNA: TGTGCCAGCAGTGACCCTGCGGGACAGGGGACTTACGAGCAGTACTTC.

This clone was seen just once. The rearrangement uses TRBV2 and TRBJ1-2; a possible D gene is TRBD1 (5 bases). The CDR3 spans 16 residues. Trimming removed 5 bases from V and 0 bases from J, with 16 bases in between. In germline, CDR1 is SNHLY, CDR2 FYNNEI. CDR3 nucleotide sequence: TGTGCCAGCAGTAGAAAACAGGCGATAGCTAACTATGGCTACACCTTC. It codes for CASSRKQAIANYGYTF.

The genes are TRBV4-1 and TRBJ1-6; possibly TRBD1 for D (5 bases). The germline V and J ends were trimmed by 1 base and 7 bases, with 14 bases remaining between them. The CDR3 consists of 16 residues. Germline V gene data show CDR1 as MGHRA and CDR2 as YSYEKL. The CDR3 sequence is CASSQGRGVSNSPLHF. CDR3 nucleotides: TGCGCCAGCAGCCAAGGTAGGGGTGTTTCAAATTCACCCCTCCACTTT.

The chain uses TRBV14 and TRBJ1-1; TRBD1 matches 7 bases. Trimming took 1 base from V and 7 from J; bases not matched to a gene: 9. This CDR3 is built from 15 residues. Germline V gives CDR1 SGHDN, CDR2 FVKESK. DNA of the CDR3: TGTGCCAGCAGCCAAGTAGGAACAGGGGCGAATGAAGCTTTCTTT. Its translation is CASSQVGTGANEAFF. The full variable domain, its missing parts supplied by reference TRBV14 and TRBJ1-1, is EAGVTQFPSHSVIEKGQTVTLRCDPISGHDNLYWYRRVMGKEIKFLLHFVKESKQDESGMPNNRFLAERTGGTYSTLKVQPAELEDSGVYFCASSQVGTGANEAFFGQGTRLTVV.